The clone carrying this TCR beta chain was seen only once. The table came from immunoSEQ multiplex PCR; TCRdb's copy has only in-frame clones and leaves some out. This repertoire shows roughly 340,000 clones, roughly 90% found once; its top ten account for around 3%. The V gene's germline CDR1 is SEHNR and CDR2 FQNEAQ (reference sequence). The CDR3 consists of 16 residues. V trimming: 8 bases; J trimming: 6 bases; junction bases outside the gene matches: 13. These data originate in a study of blood T cell repertoires in COVID-19. Across the study: Nucleic acid was either cDNA or gDNA, and it came from T cells, B-cell-depleted T cells, or PBMCs.

Patients at the Seattle site were enrolled during active infection and followed longitudinally. This TCR derives from a woman in her 30s with COVID-19, enrolled during active disease. Sequenced: peripheral blood. This rearrangement joins TRBV7-9 to TRBJ2-2; 9 nucleotides match TRBD2. CDR3 in DNA: TGTGCCAGCTGCCTAGCGGGGAGCCCTATTCCCGGGGAGCTGTTTTTT. Its translation is CASCLAGSPIPGELFF.